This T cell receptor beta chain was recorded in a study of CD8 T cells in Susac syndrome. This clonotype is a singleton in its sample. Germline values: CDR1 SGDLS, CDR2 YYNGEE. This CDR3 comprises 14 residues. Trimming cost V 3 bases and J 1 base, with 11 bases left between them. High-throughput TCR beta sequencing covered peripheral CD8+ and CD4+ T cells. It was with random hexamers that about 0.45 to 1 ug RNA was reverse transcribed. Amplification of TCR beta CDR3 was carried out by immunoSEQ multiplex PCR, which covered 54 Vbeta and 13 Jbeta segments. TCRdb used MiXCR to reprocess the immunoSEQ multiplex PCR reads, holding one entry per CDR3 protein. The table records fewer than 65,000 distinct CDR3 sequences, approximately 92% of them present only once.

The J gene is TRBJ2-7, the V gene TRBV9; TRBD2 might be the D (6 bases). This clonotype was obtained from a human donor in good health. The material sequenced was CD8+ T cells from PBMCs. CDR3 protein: CASSAGTDSYEQYF. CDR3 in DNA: TGTGCCAGCAGCGCCGGGACTGATTCCTACGAGCAGTACTTC.